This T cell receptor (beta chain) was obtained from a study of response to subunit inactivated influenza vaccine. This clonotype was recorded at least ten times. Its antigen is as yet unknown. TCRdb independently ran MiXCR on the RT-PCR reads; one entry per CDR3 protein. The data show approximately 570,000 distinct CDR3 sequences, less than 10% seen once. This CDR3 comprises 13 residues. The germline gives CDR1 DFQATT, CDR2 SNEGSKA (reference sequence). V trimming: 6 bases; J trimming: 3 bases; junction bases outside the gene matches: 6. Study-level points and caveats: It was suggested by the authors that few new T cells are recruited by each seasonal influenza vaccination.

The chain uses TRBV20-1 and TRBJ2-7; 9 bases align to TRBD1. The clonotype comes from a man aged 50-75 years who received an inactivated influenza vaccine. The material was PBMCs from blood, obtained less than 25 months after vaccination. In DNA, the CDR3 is TGCAGTGCCCCCGGGACAGGGAGCTACGAGCAGTACTTC. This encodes CSAPGTGSYEQYF.